This record covers a single T cell receptor beta chain. Its antigen is currently unknown. The CDR3 runs to 15 residues. The V gene end was trimmed by 5 bases and the J gene end by 4 bases; junction bases not matched to a gene: 5. CDR1 is SGHVS, CDR2 FNYEAQ, per germline. The sample is drawn from a study of shared clonotypes between healthy human individuals. Broader study findings: Rarefaction analysis demonstrated incomplete sorted-subset sequencing notwithstanding large depth.

TCRdb keeps only in-frame clones here, not all; method: immunoSEQ multiplex PCR. The sample has roughly 700,000 clones, about 74% seen once; the top ten hold approximately 1.7%. The chain combines TRBV7-6 with TRBJ2-3; 11 nucleotides line up with TRBD1. Sequencing was performed on memory CD4+ T cells sorted from blood. Subset indicated: CD45RA-negative fraction. The TCR was taken from a woman in her twenties or thirties in good health. CDR3 region: CASSQRTGGADTQYF. In DNA, the CDR3 is TGTGCCAGCAGCCAAAGGACAGGGGGCGCAGATACGCAGTATTTT.